The 31 T cell receptor beta chains below were found in one sample sequenced in a study of cytomegalovirus exposure and HLA in healthy donors. The primer mix had 60 Vbeta and 13 Jbeta primers. Assay: immunoSEQ multiplex PCR; the TCRdb copy retains only in-frame clones and omits some. The sample lists 100,000 to 150,000 clones, roughly 72% occurring once. The sequenced material came from PBMCs. The receptors shown here come from a man in his forties in good health and CMV-seropositive.

Regarding this clone: The sample holds other DNA sequences that translate to the same CDR3. The V and J genes are TRBV28 and TRBJ1-2, with D hard to call. Germline CDR1 reads MDHEN; CDR2 reads SYDVKM. With 3 bases removed from V and 4 bases from J, the gap between germline ends came to 6 bases. The CDR3 covers 12 residues. The CDR3 nucleotides read TGTGCCAGCAGTTTCGGCGGCTATGGCTACACCTTC. Its protein is CASSFGGYGYTF.

As DNA, the CDR3 is TGTGCCAGCAACAACCACAGGGGGCGGACCGACGAGCAGTACTTC. It specifies CASNNHRGRTDEQYF. The chain links TRBV7-9 to TRBJ2-7, with 9 bases that match TRBD1. From germline, CDR1 is SEHNR and CDR2 FQNEAQ (reference sequence). V was pared by 7 bases and J by 5 bases, with 12 bases of the junction left unmatched. This CDR3 has 15 residues.

The CDR3 DNA reads TGCGCCAGCAGCTTGGAGCGGGAGGACCGACAGTTCTTC. Translating gives CASSLEREDRQFF. The chain has TRBV5-1 and TRBJ2-1; TRBD2 matches 9 bases. CDR3 length: 13 amino acids. V shed 0 bases, J shed 13 bases, and the junction held 5 bases outside the gene matches. From germline, CDR1 is SGHRS and CDR2 YFSETQ. The full variable domain, rest sourced from reference TRBV5-1 and TRBJ2-1, is KAGVTQTPRYLIKTRGQQVTLSCSPISGHRSVSWYQQTPGQGLQFLFEYFSETQRNKGNFPGRFSGRQFSNSRSEMNVSTLELGDSALYLCASSLEREDRQFFGPGTRLTVL.

The chain couples TRBV29-1 to TRBJ2-7, with 9 bases fitting TRBD2. Germline V gene sequence: CDR1 SQVTM, CDR2 ANQGSEA. The CDR3 extends over 14 amino acids. V lost 2 bases, J lost 2 bases, and 4 bases stayed unmatched. Here the CDR3 DNA reads TGCAGCGTTGAAAAGCTAGCGGGGACCTACGAGCAGTACTTC. This encodes CSVEKLAGTYEQYF.

V gene TRBV5-1 combines with J gene TRBJ2-7; 9 positions match TRBD2. Germline-derived CDR1 and CDR2 are SGHRS and YFSETQ. This CDR3 has 15 amino acids. The V and J ends lost 3 bases and 7 bases, in that order; junction bases with no gene match: 11. The CDR3 sequence is CASSSKASLAGEQYF. CDR3 nucleotide sequence: TGCGCCAGCAGCTCGAAGGCCTCCCTAGCGGGAGAGCAGTACTTC. The entire variable domain, with the rest obtained from reference TRBV5-1 and TRBJ2-7, is as follows: KAGVTQTPRYLIKTRGQQVTLSCSPISGHRSVSWYQQTPGQGLQFLFEYFSETQRNKGNFPGRFSGRQFSNSRSEMNVSTLELGDSALYLCASSSKASLAGEQYFGPGTRLTVT.

This clone was observed once. The chain uses TRBV11-2 and TRBJ1-2; 7 bases agree with TRBD1. Unmatched junction bases numbered 7, after V lost 3 bases and J lost 6 bases. The CDR3 consists of 14 residues. Germline-derived CDR1 and CDR2 are SGHAT and FQNNGV. Here the CDR3 reads CASSFETGFNGYTF. CDR3 in DNA: TGTGCCAGCAGCTTCGAGACAGGGTTCAATGGCTACACCTTC.

This clone was counted only a few times. The rearrangement joins TRBV13 to TRBJ2-1; 7 bases are shared with TRBD1. The CDR3 loop spans 15 amino acids. In germline, CDR1 is PRHDT, CDR2 FYEKMQ (reference sequence). Germline trimming cut 4 bases from V and 7 bases from J; bases unmatched to any gene: 10. This CDR3 is CASSSPGQPLNEQFF. DNA for the CDR3: TGTGCCAGCAGCTCACCGGGACAGCCATTGAATGAGCAGTTCTTC. Drawing the rest from reference TRBV13 and TRBJ2-1, the complete variable domain is AAGVIQSPRHLIKEKRETATLKCYPIPRHDTVYWYQQGPGQDPQFLISFYEKMQSDKGSIPDRFSAQQFSDYHSELNMSSLELGDSALYFCASSSPGQPLNEQFFGPGTRLTVL.

This sequence joins TRBV5-8 and TRBJ1-4, with TRBD1 matching over 9 bases. Germline V gives CDR1 SGHTS, CDR2 YDEGEE. J gave up 7 bases and V 6 bases, and 7 bases lay outside the gene matches. The CDR3 consists of 14 residues. The CDR3 here is CASTVDRGVEKLFF. CDR3 nucleotide sequence: TGTGCCAGCACCGTTGACAGGGGGGTTGAAAAACTGTTTTTT.

J is TRBJ2-2 and V is TRBV11-3, with 10 bases fitting TRBD2. From germline, CDR1 is SGHNT and CDR2 YENEEA. V lost 0 bases and J lost 1; bases outside the gene matches: 2. This CDR3 contains 17 residues. CDR3 protein: CASSLDPSGGNTGELFF. CDR3 bases: TGTGCCAGCAGCTTAGATCCTAGCGGGGGGAACACCGGGGAGCTGTTTTTT.

The chain joins TRBV28 to TRBJ1-5; D perhaps matches TRBD1 (6 bases). V lost 5 bases and J lost 4, with 21 bases in between. CDR1 and CDR2 from the germline V gene are MDHEN and SYDVKM. The CDR3 spans 17 residues. The CDR3 nucleotides are TGTGCCAGCAGTCAGGGAAAGGGGGTCTTTGGGAATCAGCCCCAGCATTTT. Translation: CASSQGKGVFGNQPQHF.

The chain employs TRBV6-5 and TRBJ2-7; D ambiguous. Germline CDR1 MNHEY, CDR2 SVGAGI. The CDR3 length is 14 residues. The ends were cut back, 6 bases at V and 0 bases at J, with 12 bases in the middle. The DNA of the CDR3 is TGTGCCAGCAGCCTTGACCGGAGCTCCTACGAGCAGTACTTC. It encodes CASSLDRSSYEQYF.

The chain uses TRBV15 and TRBJ1-5; D not certain. CDR3 length: 14 residues. V lost 3 bases and J lost 3, with 9 bases in between. CDR1 is LNHNV and CDR2 is YYDKDF in the germline V gene (reference sequence). The CDR3 is CATSRGDINQPQHF. The CDR3 coding sequence is TGTGCCACCAGCAGGGGAGATATCAATCAGCCCCAGCATTTT.

The chain combines TRBV5-4 with TRBJ2-1, with TRBD2 identical over 9 bases. CDR3 length: 15 residues. Germline V gene lookup returns CDR1 SGHNT and CDR2 YYREEE (reference sequence). V shed 0 bases, J shed 7 bases, and the junction held 5 bases outside the gene matches. Written as DNA, the CDR3 is TGTGCCAGCAGCTTGGTGCTAGCGGGGACGAATGAGCAGTTCTTC. Its protein is CASSLVLAGTNEQFF.

The V call is TRBV28, the J call TRBJ2-1, with 7 bases matching TRBD2. This CDR3 spans 16 amino acids. The V and J ends lost 5 bases and 1 base, in that order; junction bases with no gene match: 8. Germline loops: CDR1 MDHEN, CDR2 SYDVKM. CDR3: CASSPGGWESYNEQFF. DNA for the CDR3: TGTGCCAGCAGTCCCGGGGGGTGGGAATCCTACAATGAGCAGTTCTTC.

V is TRBV5-1 and J is TRBJ1-2; 8 nucleotides agree with TRBD1. J gave up 8 bases and V 3 bases, and 9 bases lay outside the gene matches. The germline gives CDR1 SGHRS, CDR2 YFSETQ. The CDR3 spans 14 residues. This CDR3 reads CASSSMTGVEGYTF. CDR3 nucleotide sequence: TGCGCCAGCAGCTCAATGACAGGGGTGGAGGGCTACACCTTC.

This clone was counted a single time. The gene calls are TRBV6-5 and TRBJ2-7; 10 positions match TRBD2. Per germline, CDR1 MNHEY and CDR2 SVGAGI. The V segment lost 6 bases and the J segment 6 bases; nucleotides outside the gene matches: 11. This CDR3 spans 15 amino acids. CDR3 residues: CASRGVAGGRGEQYF. The CDR3 DNA reads as TGTGCCAGCAGGGGAGTAGCGGGAGGTCGAGGCGAGCAGTACTTC.

This clone has a single count. The chain combines TRBV4-3 with TRBJ1-5; TRBD1 might be the D (5 bases). The CDR3 has 15 residues. V lost 5 bases and J 5 bases, leaving 16 bases between the germline ends. Germline loops: CDR1 LGHNA, CDR2 YSLEER. The CDR3 DNA reads as TGCGCCAGCAGCATTAGGGCCGGGGGAGATCAGCCCCAGCATTTT. Translated: CASSIRAGGDQPQHF.

V is TRBV29-1 and J is TRBJ2-2, with D maybe TRBD2 (6 bases). This CDR3 is built from 14 residues. The V end lost 4 bases, the J end lost 4 bases, and 13 bases lay between the germline ends. Germline CDR1 is SQVTM and CDR2 is ANQGSEA. The CDR3 loop is CSVARDFVTGELFF. As DNA, the CDR3 is TGCAGCGTTGCACGGGACTTCGTCACCGGGGAGCTGTTTTTT.

The table lists this clone with a few counts. V gene TRBV5-6 combines with J gene TRBJ2-1; 8 bases are a match to TRBD2. Germline V lookup: CDR1 SGHDT, CDR2 YYEEEE. There are 15 residues in the CDR3. The junction had 3 bases not matched to a gene; V was cut back by 4 bases and J by 0 bases. CDR3 in DNA: TGTGCCAGCAGCGCGGGGGGTTTCTCCTACAATGAGCAGTTCTTC. Translation gives CASSAGGFSYNEQFF. Supplemented by reference TRBV5-6 and TRBJ2-1, the full variable domain reads DAGVTQSPTHLIKTRGQQVTLRCSPKSGHDTVSWYQQALGQGPQFIFQYYEEEERQRGNFPDRFSGHQFPNYSSELNVNALLLGDSALYLCASSAGGFSYNEQFFGPGTRLTVL.

The CDR3 is CASSYPGREDDYGYTF. CDR3 bases: TGTGCCAGCAGCTACCCCGGGAGGGAGGATGACTATGGCTACACCTTC. This chain uses TRBV7-9 with TRBJ1-2; no clear D. Germline-derived CDR1 and CDR2 are SEHNR and FQNEAQ (reference sequence). Trimming removed 4 bases at V and 3 bases at J, with 18 bases between. CDR3 length equals 16 residues.

The rearrangement uses TRBV27 and TRBJ2-2; D gene ambiguous. The germline V gene has CDR1 MNHEY and CDR2 SMNVEV (reference sequence). The CDR3 is 13 amino acids. Trimming left V 1 base short and J 2 bases short, with 2 bases between. The CDR3 nucleotides read TGTGCCAGCAGTTTATTAAACACCGGGGAGCTGTTTTTT. Translated: CASSLLNTGELFF.

The J gene is TRBJ2-3, the V gene TRBV7-8; tentatively, D is TRBD2 (6 bases). Trimming pared 6 bases from V and 2 bases from J, leaving 21 bases between. This CDR3 is 17 amino acids long. Germline values: CDR1 SGHVS, CDR2 FQNEAQ. The CDR3 spells CASRMEGGPATTDTQYF. The CDR3 nucleotides read TGTGCCAGCAGGATGGAGGGCGGCCCAGCCACCACAGATACGCAGTATTTT.

V gene TRBV30 combines with J gene TRBJ1-6; 8 nucleotides agree with TRBD1. The V gene end was trimmed by 0 bases and the J gene end by 5 bases; junction bases not matched to a gene: 6. CDR3 length: 16 residues. Germline assignment: CDR1 GTSNPN and CDR2 SVGIG (reference sequence). Here the CDR3 reads CAWSVKTGVHNSPLHF. CDR3 DNA sequence: TGTGCCTGGAGTGTAAAGACAGGGGTCCATAATTCACCCCTCCACTTT.

The chain couples TRBV6-1 to TRBJ2-1; 12 nucleotides align to TRBD2. The CDR3 runs to 14 residues. Trimming took 7 bases from V and 7 from J; bases not matched to a gene: 5. Germline-derived CDR1 and CDR2 are MNHNS and SASEGT. The CDR3 region has the DNA TGTGCCAGCACGAGTCTAGCGGGAGGGAATGAGCAGTTCTTC. As protein: CASTSLAGGNEQFF.

Concerning this clone: The same CDR3 also results from other DNA sequences found in this sample. This rearrangement joins TRBV29-1 to TRBJ2-7; the D gene is possibly TRBD1 (6 bases). V was trimmed by 6 bases and J by 4 bases, leaving 10 bases between them. The CDR3 runs to 11 residues. CDR1 SQVTM and CDR2 ANQGSEA come from the germline V gene. DNA of the CDR3: TGCAGCGTCAGAGGGGGATACGAGCAGTACTTC. Translated: CSVRGGYEQYF.

The chain joins TRBV7-9 to TRBJ2-7; perhaps TRBD1 as D (6 bases). In germline, CDR1 is SEHNR, CDR2 FQNEAQ (reference sequence). V lost 5 bases to trimming and J lost 5 bases, with 10 bases between them. This CDR3 is 12 amino acids long. CDR3 sequence (DNA): TGTGCCAGCAGCCCAGGGGTCGACGAGCAGTACTTC. It translates to CASSPGVDEQYF.

The J gene is TRBJ2-1, the V gene TRBV14; 9 bases match TRBD2. CDR1 SGHDN and CDR2 FVKESK come from the germline V gene. The CDR3 contains 16 residues. V gave up 4 bases and J gave up 7 bases; unmatched junction bases: 11. The CDR3 sequence is CASSLLGLAGNNEQFF. For the CDR3, the DNA is TGTGCCAGCAGCCTCCTCGGGCTAGCGGGAAATAATGAGCAGTTCTTC. The full variable domain, rest sourced from reference TRBV14 and TRBJ2-1, is EAGVTQFPSHSVIEKGQTVTLRCDPISGHDNLYWYRRVMGKEIKFLLHFVKESKQDESGMPNNRFLAERTGGTYSTLKVQPAELEDSGVYFCASSLLGLAGNNEQFFGPGTRLTVL.

This clone appeared once. This CDR3 is also generated by other DNA sequences in the sample. The chain combines TRBV7-2 with TRBJ2-7, with TRBD1 matching over 11 bases. The CDR3 is made up of 14 amino acids. V shed 5 bases, J shed 4 bases, and the junction held 4 bases outside the gene matches. Germline CDR1 SGHTA, CDR2 FQGNSA. This chain's CDR3 is CASSPGTGGYEQYF. The CDR3 bases are TGTGCCAGCAGCCCAGGGACAGGGGGGTACGAGCAGTACTTC.

The chain is built from TRBV5-1 and TRBJ2-1, with TRBD2 as a possible D gene (6 bases). The CDR3 length is 16 residues. Germline assignment: CDR1 SGHRS and CDR2 YFSETQ. V lost 1 base, J lost 3 bases, and 14 bases lay in between. This chain's CDR3 is CASSLIPSGGYNEQFF. CDR3 bases: TGCGCCAGCAGCTTGATCCCCTCCGGGGGCTACAATGAGCAGTTCTTC.

The chain links TRBV5-1 to TRBJ1-3; D is unclear. Germline V gives CDR1 SGHRS, CDR2 YFSETQ. V was cut by 0 bases and J by 4 bases, with 5 bases left in between. CDR3 size: 13 residues. This CDR3 reads CASSLARGNTIYF. The DNA for the CDR3 is TGCGCCAGCAGCTTGGCCAGGGGAAACACCATATATTTT.

The chain is built from TRBV30 and TRBJ2-2; 7 bases line up with TRBD1. The CDR3 has 15 amino acids. Germline values: CDR1 GTSNPN, CDR2 SVGIG (reference sequence). V dropped 2 bases and J dropped 1; count of bases not matched to a gene: 4. CDR3 in amino acids: CAWSRAGGNTGELFF. In DNA form, the CDR3 reads TGTGCCTGGAGTAGGGCAGGGGGGAACACCGGGGAGCTGTTTTTT.